This is a list of T cell receptor delta chains from one sample in a study of gamma-delta T cells after stem cell transplantation. TCRdb reprocessed the RT-PCR reads through CATT. The sample lists some 1,500 delta-chain clones; 45% were seen once. Specimen: gamma-delta T cells. The receptors were gathered from a human donor. It is not recorded whose cells these are; they may come from a transplant donor. Each CDR3 is given with its conserved first and last residue. Fields, in order: J gene, D gene, V gene, CDR3 protein. D genes are given only for firm matches.

>TRDJ1|TRDD3|TRDV2
CACDTLLGDLKLIF
>TRDJ1|TRDD3|TRDV2
CACGTVGVTGGERERRDPDKLIF
>TRDJ3|-|TRDV2
CACDTVNTRSTAWDTLQMFF
>TRDJ1|TRDD3|TRDV2
CACDTLTVGDPYTDKLIF
>TRDJ1|TRDD3|TRDV2
CACDPVLGDIVTDKLIF
>TRDJ1|TRDD3|TRDV2
CACDHVLGDTRNTDKLIF
>TRDJ1|-|TRDV2
CACEPLAPNGPDKLIF
>TRDJ1|TRDD3|TRDV2
CACDTLTSLEVLGESYTDKLIF
>TRDJ1|-|TRDV2
CACDTVEGSVTDKLIF
>TRDJ1|TRDD3|TRDV2
CACDTIPGGTENKLIF
>TRDJ1|TRDD3|TRDV2
CACDTLGETPLKRKLIF